This T cell receptor beta chain is from a study of cytomegalovirus exposure and HLA in healthy donors. General study results and limits: A later analysis associated 15,000 to 20,000 TCR beta sequences with HLA alleles at a 0.05 false discovery rate. Later work found that TCR association rates differed between HLA loci; DRB1 had the most and HLA-C the fewest.

A remark on this clone: Its specificity is unknown.

The PCR contained 60 Vbeta and 13 Jbeta primers. Here immunoSEQ multiplex PCR was the method, and the copy in TCRdb shows in-frame clones only, minus some. The sample contains under 100,000 clones, about four fifths of which appear only once. The CDR3 is 14 residues long. Germline assignment: CDR1 MDHEN and CDR2 SYDVKM. Trimming stripped 3 bases from V and 2 bases from J, with 11 bases between. V usage is TRBV28 and J usage is TRBJ2-7; D possibly corresponds to TRBD1 (5 bases). The receptor comes from a woman between 65 and 79 years old in good health and CMV-seropositive. The sample consisted of PBMCs. In DNA form, the CDR3 reads TGTGCCAGCAGTTTTATAGGCAGGGCCTACGAGCAGTACTTC. Protein product: CASSFIGRAYEQYF. Looking up the rest from reference TRBV28 and TRBJ2-7 gives the full variable domain: DVKVTQSSRYLVKRTGEKVFLECVQDMDHENMFWYRQDPGLGLRLIYFSYDVKMKEKGDIPEGYSVSREKKERFSLILESASTNQTSMYLCASSFIGRAYEQYFGPGTRLTVT.